The clone carrying this T cell receptor (beta chain) came up once. Its antigen is not known. These data come from a study of T cells in Graves' hyperthyroidism and ophthalmopathy. The CDR3 consists of 14 residues. Trimming left V 2 bases short and J 0 bases short, with 7 bases between. Germline loops: CDR1 SGHVS, CDR2 FNYEAQ. Blood from later-ophthalmopathy patients was taken at first hyperthyroidism diagnosis. General study points: From stable hyperthyroidism, ophthalmopathy was separated by a 13 V-J model. The blood repertoire included most of the expanded thyroid clonotypes above 0.001.

It was RNA transcripts that yielded the amplified TCR beta CDR3 regions. A set of HTBI primers served as the primers for a first-round RT-PCR of the TCR CDR3. In TCRdb, the multiplex PCR reads were re-called with MiXCR into one record per CDR3 protein. The data show roughly 500,000 distinct CDR3 sequences, with approximately 14% seen just once and 4.5% to 6% held by the top ten. This chain links TRBV7-6 with TRBJ2-5, with no clear D. This TCR derives from a woman in her twenties or thirties with Graves' hyperthyroidism that later progressed to Graves' ophthalmopathy. The sample was blood. The CDR3 sequence: CASSLTGYQETQYF. The CDR3 nucleotides are TGTGCCAGCAGCTTAACCGGTTACCAAGAGACCCAGTACTTC.